The entry that follows covers one T cell receptor beta chain sequence. This entry belongs to a study of blood T cell repertoires in COVID-19. Looking at the study overall: Researchers got acute and convalescent COVID-19 samples from the United States, Italy and Spain. T cells, B-cell-depleted T cells, or PBMCs provided the cDNA or gDNA that served as material.

In the original workflow: Estimation of nucleated cell counts was performed using reference gene primer amplification. Method: immunoSEQ multiplex PCR; TCRdb's copy keeps in-frame clones and lacks some. V, J and clone size are those of that table, while D and trimming were read from the DNA. The sample has about 60,000 clones; about 77% are singletons. The CDR3 has 13 residues. V lost 4 bases and J lost 6, with 7 bases in between. Germline assignment: CDR1 MNHNY and CDR2 SVGAGI (reference sequence). This rearrangement joins TRBV6-6 to TRBJ1-6; D is undetermined. Sequencing was performed on peripheral blood. The origin of this receptor is a human donor in a cohort sampled during active COVID-19. The CDR3 nucleotides are TGTGCCAGCAGTTGGCGGATTAATTCACCCCTCCACTTT. Amino acids: CASSWRINSPLHF.